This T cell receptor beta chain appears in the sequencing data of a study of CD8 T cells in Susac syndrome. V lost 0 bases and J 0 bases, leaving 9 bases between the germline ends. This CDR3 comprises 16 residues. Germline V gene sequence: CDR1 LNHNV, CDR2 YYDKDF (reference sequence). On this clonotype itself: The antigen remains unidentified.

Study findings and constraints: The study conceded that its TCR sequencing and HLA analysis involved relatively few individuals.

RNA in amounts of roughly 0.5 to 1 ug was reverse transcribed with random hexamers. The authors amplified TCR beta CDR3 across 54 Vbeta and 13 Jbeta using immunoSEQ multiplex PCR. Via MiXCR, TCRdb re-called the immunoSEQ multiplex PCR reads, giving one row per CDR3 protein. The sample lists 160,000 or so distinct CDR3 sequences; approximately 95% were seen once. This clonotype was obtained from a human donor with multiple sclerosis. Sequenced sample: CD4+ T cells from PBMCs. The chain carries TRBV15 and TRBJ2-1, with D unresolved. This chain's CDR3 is CATSRDLVSSYNEQFF. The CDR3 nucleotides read TGTGCCACCAGCAGAGATTTAGTAAGCTCCTACAATGAGCAGTTCTTC. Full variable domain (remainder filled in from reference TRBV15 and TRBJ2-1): DAMVIQNPRYQVTQFGKPVTLSCSQTLNHNVMYWYQQKSSQAPKLLFHYYDKDFNNEADTPDNFQSRRPNTSFCFLDIRSPGLGDTAMYLCATSRDLVSSYNEQFFGPGTRLTVL.